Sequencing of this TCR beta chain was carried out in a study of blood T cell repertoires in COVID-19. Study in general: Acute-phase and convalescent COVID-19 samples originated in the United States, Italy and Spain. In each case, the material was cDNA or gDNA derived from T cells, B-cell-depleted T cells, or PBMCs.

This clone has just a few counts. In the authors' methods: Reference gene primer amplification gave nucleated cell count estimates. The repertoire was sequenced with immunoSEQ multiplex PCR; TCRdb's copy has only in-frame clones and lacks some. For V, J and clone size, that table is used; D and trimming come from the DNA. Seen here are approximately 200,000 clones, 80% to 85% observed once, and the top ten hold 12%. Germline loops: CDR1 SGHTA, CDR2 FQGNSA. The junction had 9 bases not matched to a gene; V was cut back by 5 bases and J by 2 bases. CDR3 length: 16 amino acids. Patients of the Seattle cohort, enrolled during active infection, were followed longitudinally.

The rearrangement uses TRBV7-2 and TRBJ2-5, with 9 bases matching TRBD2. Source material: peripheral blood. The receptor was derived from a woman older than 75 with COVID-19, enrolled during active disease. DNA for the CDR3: TGTGCCAGCAGCCCCATGGCGGGGGGGCAGCAAGAGACCCAGTACTTC. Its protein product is CASSPMAGGQQETQYF.